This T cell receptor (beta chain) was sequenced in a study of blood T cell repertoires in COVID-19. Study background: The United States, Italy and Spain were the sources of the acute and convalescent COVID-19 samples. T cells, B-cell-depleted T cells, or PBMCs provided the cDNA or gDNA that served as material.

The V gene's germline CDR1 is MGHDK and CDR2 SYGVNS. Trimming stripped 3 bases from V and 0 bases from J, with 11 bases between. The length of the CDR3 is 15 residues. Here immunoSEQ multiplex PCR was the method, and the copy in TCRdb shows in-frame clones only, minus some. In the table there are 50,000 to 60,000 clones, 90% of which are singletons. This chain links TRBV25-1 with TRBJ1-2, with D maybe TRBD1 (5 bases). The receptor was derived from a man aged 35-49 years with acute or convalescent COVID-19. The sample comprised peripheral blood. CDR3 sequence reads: CASSEAGGANYGYTF. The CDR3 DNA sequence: TGTGCCAGCAGTGAGGCCGGGGGGGCTAACTATGGCTACACCTTC.